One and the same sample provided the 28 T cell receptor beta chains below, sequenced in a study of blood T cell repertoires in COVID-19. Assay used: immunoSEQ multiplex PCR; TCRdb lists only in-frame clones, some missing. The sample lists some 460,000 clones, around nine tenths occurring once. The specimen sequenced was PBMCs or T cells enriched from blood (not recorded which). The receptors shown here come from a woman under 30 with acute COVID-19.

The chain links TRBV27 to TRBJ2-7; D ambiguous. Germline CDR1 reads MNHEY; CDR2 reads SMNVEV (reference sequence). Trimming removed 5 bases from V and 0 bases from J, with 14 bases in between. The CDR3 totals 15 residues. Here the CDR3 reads CASSPIAGSSYEQYF. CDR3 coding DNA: TGTGCCAGCAGTCCCATTGCCGGGTCCTCCTACGAGCAGTACTTC.

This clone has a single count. In DNA, the CDR3 is TGTGCCAGCAGCTTGGCATCAGGGATTGCTAGAAACACTGAAGCTTTCTTT. It is translated as CASSLASGIARNTEAFF. The chain carries TRBV5-6 and TRBJ1-1; D perhaps matches TRBD1 (5 bases). This CDR3 comprises 17 residues. Germline V gene sequence: CDR1 SGHDT, CDR2 YYEEEE. The V end lost 0 bases, the J end lost 2 bases, and 17 bases lay between the germline ends.

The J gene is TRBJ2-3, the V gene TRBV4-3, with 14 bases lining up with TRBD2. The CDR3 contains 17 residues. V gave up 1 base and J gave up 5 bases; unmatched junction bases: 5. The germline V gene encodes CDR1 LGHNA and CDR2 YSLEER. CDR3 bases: TGCGCCAGCAGCCAAGGTATCGGGACTAGCGGGAGAGATACGCAGTATTTT. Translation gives CASSQGIGTSGRDTQYF.

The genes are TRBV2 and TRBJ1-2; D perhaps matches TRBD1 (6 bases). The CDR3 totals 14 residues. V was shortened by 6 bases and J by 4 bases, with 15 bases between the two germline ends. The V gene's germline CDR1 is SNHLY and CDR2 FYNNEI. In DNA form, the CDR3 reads TGTGCCAGCAGCCAGACAGGCTCCGCCTATGGCTACACCTTC. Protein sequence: CASSQTGSAYGYTF.

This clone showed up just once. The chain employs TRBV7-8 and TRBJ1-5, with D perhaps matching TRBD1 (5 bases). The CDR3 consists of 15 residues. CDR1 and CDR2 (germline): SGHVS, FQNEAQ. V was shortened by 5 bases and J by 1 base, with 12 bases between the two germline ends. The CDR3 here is CASSPRGGSNQPQHF. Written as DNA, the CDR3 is TGTGCCAGCAGCCCCCGGGGGGGGAGCAATCAGCCCCAGCATTTT. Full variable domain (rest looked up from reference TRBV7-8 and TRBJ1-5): GAGVSQSPRYKVAKRGQDVALRCDPISGHVSLFWYQQALGQGPEFLTYFQNEAQLDKSGLPSDRFFAERPEGSVSTLKIQRTQQEDSAVYLCASSPRGGSNQPQHFGDGTRLSIL.

The CDR3 region is CASSILAWADYEQYF. In DNA form, the CDR3 reads TGTGCCAGTAGTATTCTGGCTTGGGCAGACTACGAGCAGTACTTC. The chain has TRBV19 and TRBJ2-7; no reliable D call. The CDR3 covers 15 residues. The ends were cut back, 3 bases at V and 3 bases at J, with 15 bases in the middle. Germline CDR1 reads LNHDA; CDR2 reads SQIVND (reference sequence).

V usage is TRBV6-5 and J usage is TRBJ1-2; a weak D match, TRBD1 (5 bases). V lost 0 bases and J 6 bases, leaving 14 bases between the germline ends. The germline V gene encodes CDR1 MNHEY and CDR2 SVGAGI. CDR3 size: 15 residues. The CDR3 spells CASSYSFETGDGYTF. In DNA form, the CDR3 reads TGTGCCAGCAGTTACTCATTCGAAACAGGTGATGGCTACACCTTC.

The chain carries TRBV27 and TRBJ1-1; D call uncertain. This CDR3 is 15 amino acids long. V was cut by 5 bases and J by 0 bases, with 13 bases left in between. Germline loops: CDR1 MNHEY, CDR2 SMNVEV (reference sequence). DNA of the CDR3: TGTGCCAGCAGTGTGCGGGAATTCTTGAACACTGAAGCTTTCTTT. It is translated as CASSVREFLNTEAFF.

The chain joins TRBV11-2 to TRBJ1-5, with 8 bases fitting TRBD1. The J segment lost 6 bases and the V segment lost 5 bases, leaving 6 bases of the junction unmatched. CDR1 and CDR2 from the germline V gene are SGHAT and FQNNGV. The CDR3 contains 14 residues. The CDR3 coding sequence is TGTGCCAGCAGCCAGGACAGGGTAGGTCAGCCCCAGCATTTT. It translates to CASSQDRVGQPQHF.

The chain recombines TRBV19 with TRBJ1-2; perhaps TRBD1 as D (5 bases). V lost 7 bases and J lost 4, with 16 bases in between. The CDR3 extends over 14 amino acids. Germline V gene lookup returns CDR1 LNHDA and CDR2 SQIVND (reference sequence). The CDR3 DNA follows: TGTGCCAGTAAAACCGCGACAGTGCTCTATGGCTACACCTTC. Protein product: CASKTATVLYGYTF.

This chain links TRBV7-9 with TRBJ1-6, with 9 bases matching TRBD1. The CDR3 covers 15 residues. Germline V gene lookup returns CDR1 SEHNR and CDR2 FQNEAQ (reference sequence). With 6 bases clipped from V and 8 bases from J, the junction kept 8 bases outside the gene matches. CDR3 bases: TGTGCCAGCAGGCGACAGGGGGTACGGGATTCACCCCTCCACTTT. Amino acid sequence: CASRRQGVRDSPLHF.

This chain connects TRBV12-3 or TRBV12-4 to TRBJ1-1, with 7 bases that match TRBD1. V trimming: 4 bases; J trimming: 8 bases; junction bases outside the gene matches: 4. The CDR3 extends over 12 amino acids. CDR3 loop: CASSYTRGEAFF. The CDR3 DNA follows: TGTGCCAGCAGTTACACCAGGGGGGAAGCTTTCTTT.

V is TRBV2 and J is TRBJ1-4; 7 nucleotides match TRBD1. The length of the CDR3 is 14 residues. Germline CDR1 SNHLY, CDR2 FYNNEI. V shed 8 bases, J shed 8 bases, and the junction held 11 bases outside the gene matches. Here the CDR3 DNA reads TGTGCCAGCGGGGTACAGGGGAACTTGGAAAAACTGTTTTTT. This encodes CASGVQGNLEKLFF.

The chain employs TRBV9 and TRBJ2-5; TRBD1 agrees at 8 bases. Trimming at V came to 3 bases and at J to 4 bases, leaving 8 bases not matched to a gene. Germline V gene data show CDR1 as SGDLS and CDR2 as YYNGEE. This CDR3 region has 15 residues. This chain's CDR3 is CASSEGSGTGETQYF. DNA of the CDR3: TGTGCCAGCAGCGAGGGGTCCGGGACAGGAGAGACCCAGTACTTC.

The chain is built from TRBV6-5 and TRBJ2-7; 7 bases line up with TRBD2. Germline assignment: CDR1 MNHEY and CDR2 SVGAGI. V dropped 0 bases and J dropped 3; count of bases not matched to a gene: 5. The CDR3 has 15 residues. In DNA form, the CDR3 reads TGTGCCAGCAGTTACTCGTCTAGCGGTAACTACGAGCAGTACTTC. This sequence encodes CASSYSSSGNYEQYF.

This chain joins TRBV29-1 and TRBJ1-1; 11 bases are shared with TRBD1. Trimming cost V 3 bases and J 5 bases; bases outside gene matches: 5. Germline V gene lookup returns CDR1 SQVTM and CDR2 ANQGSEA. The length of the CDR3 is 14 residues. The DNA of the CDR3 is TGCAGCGTTGAGAAGGACAGGGGGCGAACTGAAGCTTTCTTT. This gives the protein CSVEKDRGRTEAFF.

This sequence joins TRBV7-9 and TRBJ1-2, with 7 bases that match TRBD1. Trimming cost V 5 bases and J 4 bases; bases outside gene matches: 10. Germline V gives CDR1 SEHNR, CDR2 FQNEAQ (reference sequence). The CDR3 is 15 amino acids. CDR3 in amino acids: CASSTTGTEPYGYTF. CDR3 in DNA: TGTGCCAGCAGCACAACCGGGACAGAGCCCTATGGCTACACCTTC.

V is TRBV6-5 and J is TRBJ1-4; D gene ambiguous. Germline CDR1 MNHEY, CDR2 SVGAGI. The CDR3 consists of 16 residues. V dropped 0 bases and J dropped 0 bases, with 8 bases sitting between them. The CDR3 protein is CASSYSKLATNEKLFF. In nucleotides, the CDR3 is TGTGCCAGCAGTTACTCGAAACTTGCAACTAATGAAAAACTGTTTTTT.

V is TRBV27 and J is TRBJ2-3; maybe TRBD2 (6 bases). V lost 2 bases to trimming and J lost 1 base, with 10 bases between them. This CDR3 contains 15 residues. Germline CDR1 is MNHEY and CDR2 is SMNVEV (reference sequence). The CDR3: CASSLLSGGTDTQYF. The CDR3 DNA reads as TGTGCCAGCAGTTTACTTAGCGGAGGCACAGATACGCAGTATTTT.

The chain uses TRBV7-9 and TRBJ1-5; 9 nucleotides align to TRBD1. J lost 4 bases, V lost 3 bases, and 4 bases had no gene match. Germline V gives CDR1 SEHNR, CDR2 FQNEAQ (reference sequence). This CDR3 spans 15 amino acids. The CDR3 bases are TGTGCCAGCAGCTTTGGGACAGGGAGTAATCAGCCCCAGCATTTT. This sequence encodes CASSFGTGSNQPQHF.

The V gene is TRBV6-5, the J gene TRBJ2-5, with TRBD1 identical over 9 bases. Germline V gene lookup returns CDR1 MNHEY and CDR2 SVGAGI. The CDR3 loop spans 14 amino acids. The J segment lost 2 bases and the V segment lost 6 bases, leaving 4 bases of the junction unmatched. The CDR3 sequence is CASRVDRGQETQYF. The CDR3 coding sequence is TGTGCCAGCAGGGTTGACAGGGGGCAAGAGACCCAGTACTTC.

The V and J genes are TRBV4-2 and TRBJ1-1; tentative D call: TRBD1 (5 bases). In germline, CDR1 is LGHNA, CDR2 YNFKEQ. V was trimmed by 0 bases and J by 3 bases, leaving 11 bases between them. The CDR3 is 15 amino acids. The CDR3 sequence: CASSQDWRGYTEAFF. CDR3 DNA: TGTGCCAGCAGCCAAGATTGGCGGGGGTACACTGAAGCTTTCTTT.

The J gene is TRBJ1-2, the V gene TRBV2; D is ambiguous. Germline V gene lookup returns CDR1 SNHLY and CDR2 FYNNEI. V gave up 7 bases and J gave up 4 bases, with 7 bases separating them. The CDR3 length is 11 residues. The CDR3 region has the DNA TGTGCCAGCAATGCGGCCTATGGCTACACCTTC. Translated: CASNAAYGYTF.

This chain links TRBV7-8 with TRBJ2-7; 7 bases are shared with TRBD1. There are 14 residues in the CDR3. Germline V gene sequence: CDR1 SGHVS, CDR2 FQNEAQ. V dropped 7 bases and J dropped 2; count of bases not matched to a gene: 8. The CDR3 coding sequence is TGTGCCAGCACAACGCCGGGACAGACCTACGAGCAGTACTTC. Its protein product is CASTTPGQTYEQYF.

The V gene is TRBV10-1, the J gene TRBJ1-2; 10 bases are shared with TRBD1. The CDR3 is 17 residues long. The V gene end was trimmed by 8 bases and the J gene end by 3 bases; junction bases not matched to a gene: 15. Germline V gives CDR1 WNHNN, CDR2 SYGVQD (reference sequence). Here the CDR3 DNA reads TGCGCCAGCGGGCACCGGGACAGGGGTAAAAGAGACTATGGCTACACCTTC. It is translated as CASGHRDRGKRDYGYTF.

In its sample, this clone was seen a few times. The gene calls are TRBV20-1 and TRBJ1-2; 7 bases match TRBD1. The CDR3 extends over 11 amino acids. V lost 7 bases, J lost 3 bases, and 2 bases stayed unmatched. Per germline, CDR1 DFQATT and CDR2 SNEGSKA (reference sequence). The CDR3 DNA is TGCAGTGGCAGGGGGTACTATGGCTACACCTTC. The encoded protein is CSGRGYYGYTF.

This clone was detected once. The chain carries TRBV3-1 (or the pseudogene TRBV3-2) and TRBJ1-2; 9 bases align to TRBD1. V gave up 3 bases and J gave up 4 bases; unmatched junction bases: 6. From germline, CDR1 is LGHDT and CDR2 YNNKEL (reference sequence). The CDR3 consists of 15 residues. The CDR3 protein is CASSQRTGVSYGYTF. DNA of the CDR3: TGTGCCAGCAGCCAGAGGACAGGGGTATCCTATGGCTACACCTTC.

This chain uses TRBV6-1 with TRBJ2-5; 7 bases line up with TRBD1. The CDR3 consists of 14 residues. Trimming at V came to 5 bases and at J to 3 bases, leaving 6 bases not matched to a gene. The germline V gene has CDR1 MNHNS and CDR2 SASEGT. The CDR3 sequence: CASSTATGKETQYF. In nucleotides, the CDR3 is TGTGCCAGCAGTACGGCGACAGGGAAAGAGACCCAGTACTTC.